This section outlines one T cell receptor (beta chain) sequence together with its context. Its matching antigen is unknown. The CDR3 has 16 amino acids. Trimming stripped 0 bases from V and 0 bases from J, with 10 bases between. CDR1 SGHRS and CDR2 YFSETQ come from the germline V gene. These data are taken from a study of T-cell reconstitution after alpha-beta-depleted transplantation in children. Whole-study results and caveats: Recipient T cells and thymic progenitors that survived gave rise to the high TCRbeta diversity observed at day 60 in some patients. When one year had passed after transplant, most T-cell counts and diversity came from newly produced T cells. Alpha-beta T cells about two months after transplant reportedly derived from several hundred expanded graft clones.

Preparation of the TCRbeta library used unique molecular identifiers. Each CDR3 protein is one row after TCRdb ran MiXCR on the PCR reads. The data hold some 830,000 distinct CDR3 sequences, with around 17% observed a single time. This receptor was identified in a male patient aged 10-17 years who had a stem cell transplant for acute lymphoblastic leukemia, so the T cells may come from the graft donor. V and J are TRBV5-1 and TRBJ1-3; a possible D gene is TRBD1 (6 bases). Sequenced material: PBMCs, mostly from graft donor cells, taken 360 days after TCRalphabeta/CD19-depleted stem cell transplant. CDR3 protein: CASSLVARGSGNTIYF. The CDR3 coding sequence is TGCGCCAGCAGCTTGGTCGCCAGGGGCTCTGGAAACACCATATATTTT.